The rows below give T cell receptor beta chains drawn from one sample of a study of OX40 agonist ivuxolimab in advanced cancers. Sequencing used immunoSEQ multiplex PCR; TCRdb keeps in-frame clones, though not all of them. Among tens of thousands of clones, approximately 82% were seen once, and the ten largest hold about 2%. The sequencing used CD4+ or CD8+ T cells sorted from blood, collected in a trial of the OX40 agonist ivuxolimab. These receptors came from an adult with an advanced solid tumor such as melanoma, head and neck, liver or kidney cancer. CDR3s include the opening cysteine and the closing phenylalanine or tryptophan. Fields, in order: clone size, J gene, V gene, D gene, CDR3 DNA, CDR3 protein. The D gene is left open where the match is weak. Clone size, where shown, is once, few, many, or a class for clones that have expanded.

clone size: -
J gene: TRBJ1-5
V gene: TRBV6-5
D gene: -
CDR3 DNA: TGTGCCAGCAGCCGCAGGGGCTCTAGGGATCAGCCCCAGCATTTT
CDR3 protein: CASSRRGSRDQPQHF

clone size: once
J gene: TRBJ1-5
V gene: TRBV19
D gene: -
CDR3 DNA: TGTGCCAGTAAATGGTCGGTGTCGGGGATGGGTCAGCCCCAGCATTTT
CDR3 protein: CASKWSVSGMGQPQHF

clone size: -
J gene: TRBJ1-4
V gene: TRBV6-1
D gene: TRBD1
CDR3 DNA: TGTGCCAGCAGTGAAGAGGCGAACAGGGGACATGAAAAACTGTTTTTT
CDR3 protein: CASSEEANRGHEKLFF

clone size: -
J gene: TRBJ2-5
V gene: TRBV18
D gene: TRBD1
CDR3 DNA: TGTGCCAGCTCACCGTGGGACAGGGGGCACGAGACCCAGTACTTC
CDR3 protein: CASSPWDRGHETQYF

clone size: -
J gene: TRBJ2-1
V gene: TRBV11-1
D gene: TRBD1
CDR3 DNA: TGTGCCAGCAGCTACGGACCGGGACAGGGTGGAAACAATGAGCAGTTCTTC
CDR3 protein: CASSYGPGQGGNNEQFF

clone size: -
J gene: TRBJ2-1
V gene: TRBV7-8
D gene: TRBD1
CDR3 DNA: TGTGCCAGCAGCACCCGTTCCCCGGGACAGGGGAGAAATGAGCAGTTCTTC
CDR3 protein: CASSTRSPGQGRNEQFF

clone size: -
J gene: TRBJ1-5
V gene: TRBV2
D gene: TRBD1
CDR3 DNA: TGTGCCAGCCTGGCCAGGGGGGGGGTTGGGAGCAATCAGCCCCAGCATTTT
CDR3 protein: CASLARGGVGSNQPQHF

clone size: -
J gene: TRBJ2-7
V gene: TRBV7-2
D gene: -
CDR3 DNA: TGTGCCAGCAGCTTAGCGTTTGGCGAGCAGTACTTC
CDR3 protein: CASSLAFGEQYF

clone size: once
J gene: TRBJ2-1
V gene: TRBV6-5
D gene: -
CDR3 DNA: TGTGCCAGCAGTTTGGACAGCTACAATGAGCAGTTCTTC
CDR3 protein: CASSLDSYNEQFF

clone size: once
J gene: TRBJ2-3
V gene: TRBV9
D gene: -
CDR3 DNA: TGTGCCAGCAGCGCCACCACCACCCAGCGGTTTCTTGTAGATACGCAGTATTTT
CDR3 protein: CASSATTTQRFLVDTQYF

clone size: -
J gene: TRBJ2-1
V gene: TRBV28
D gene: TRBD2
CDR3 DNA: TGTGCCAGCAGTGTAAGCGGGATAAACAATGAGCAGTTCTTC
CDR3 protein: CASSVSGINNEQFF

clone size: -
J gene: TRBJ1-5
V gene: TRBV29-1
D gene: -
CDR3 DNA: TGCAGCGTTGGCCACAGCAATCAGCCCCAGCATTTT
CDR3 protein: CSVGHSNQPQHF